This entry lists 30 T cell receptor beta chains sequenced from one sample in a study of T-cell reconstitution after alpha-beta-depleted transplantation in children. Construction of the TCRbeta library involved unique molecular identifiers. One entry per CDR3 protein results from TCRdb running MiXCR on the PCR reads. The sample carries more than 100,000 distinct CDR3 sequences, about 21% recorded once. The specimen was PBMCs, mostly from graft donor cells, collected 180 days after TCRalphabeta/CD19-depleted stem cell transplant. Receptors originate from a male patient aged 2-10 years who had a stem cell transplant for chronic granulomatous disease, so the T cells may come from the graft donor.

There are many counts of this clonotype. This chain links TRBV20-1 with TRBJ2-7, with D maybe TRBD2 (6 bases). The CDR3 sequence is 12 residues long. V lost 6 bases to trimming and J lost 6 bases, with 15 bases between them. Germline loops: CDR1 DFQATT, CDR2 SNEGSKA (reference sequence). The CDR3 reads CSATGRGSEQYF. CDR3 bases: TGCAGTGCGACCGGGCGGGGAAGCGAGCAGTACTTC.

This clonotype has more than one count but fewer than ten. This chain links TRBV12-3 or TRBV12-4 with TRBJ2-5; D could derive from TRBD1 or TRBD2 (5 bases each). V lost 2 bases to trimming and J lost 0 bases, with 13 bases between them. This CDR3 region has 16 residues. The CDR3 sequence: CASSLLGTANQETQYF. The CDR3, as DNA: TGTGCCAGCAGTTTATTAGGGACCGCTAACCAAGAGACCCAGTACTTC.

The sample holds a few counts of this clonotype. The rearrangement joins TRBV5-5 to TRBJ1-6; a weak D match, TRBD1 (5 bases). CDR3 length: 14 amino acids. V was shortened by 4 bases and J by 5 bases, with 10 bases between the two germline ends. Germline CDR1 and CDR2: SGHKS and YYEKEE (reference sequence). CDR3 loop: CASSRGLDNSPLHF. In DNA, the CDR3 is TGTGCCAGCAGCAGGGGCCTAGATAATTCACCCCTCCACTTT.

This clonotype was counted ten times or more. This sequence joins TRBV12-3 or TRBV12-4 and TRBJ1-2; D may be TRBD1 (5 bases). Trimming took 1 base from V and 7 from J, leaving 10 bases between them. The CDR3 has 13 amino acids. In nucleotides, the CDR3 is TGTGCCAGCAGTTTAGTTGCAGGGTCTGGCTACACCTTC. Its protein product is CASSLVAGSGYTF.

This clonotype was seen a handful of times. J is TRBJ2-5 and V is TRBV10-3; 13 bases are shared with TRBD2. V lost 5 bases and J lost 4; bases outside the gene matches: 4. Germline-derived CDR1 and CDR2 are ENHRY and SYGVKD. The CDR3 is made up of 15 amino acids. This CDR3 is CAISTTSGRSETQYF. The CDR3 DNA reads as TGTGCCATCAGTACGACTAGCGGGAGGTCAGAGACCCAGTACTTC.

V gene TRBV5-1 combines with J gene TRBJ2-5; TRBD1 agrees at 8 bases. Germline CDR1 SGHRS, CDR2 YFSETQ. Trimming at V came to 7 bases and at J to 3 bases, leaving 5 bases not matched to a gene. There are 13 residues in the CDR3. The CDR3 region is CASVRGPEETQYF. CDR3 sequence (DNA): TGCGCCAGCGTCAGGGGGCCAGAAGAGACCCAGTACTTC. Variable domain in full (rest from reference TRBV5-1 and TRBJ2-5): KAGVTQTPRYLIKTRGQQVTLSCSPISGHRSVSWYQQTPGQGLQFLFEYFSETQRNKGNFPGRFSGRQFSNSRSEMNVSTLELGDSALYLCASVRGPEETQYFGPGTRLLVL.

The chain joins TRBV30 to TRBJ1-2; D perhaps matches TRBD1 (6 bases). The CDR3 sequence is 16 residues long. Germline V gene data show CDR1 as GTSNPN and CDR2 as SVGIG (reference sequence). The V and J ends lost 8 bases and 2 bases respectively, with 24 bases between them. CDR3 sequence (DNA): TGTGCCCGGGGGCCCAGTGAGCTTTGGAGCAACTATGGCTACACCTTC. The encoded protein is CARGPSELWSNYGYTF.

This clonotype has a count of ten or more. This CDR3 reads CSAGGLAGDYEQYF. The CDR3 DNA reads as TGCAGTGCTGGGGGACTAGCGGGAGACTACGAGCAGTACTTC. The chain uses TRBV20-1 and TRBJ2-7, with 14 bases matching TRBD2. Per the germline V gene, CDR1 is DFQATT and CDR2 is SNEGSKA (reference sequence). The ends lost 5 bases at V and 3 bases at J; junction bases unmatched: 3. The CDR3 runs 14 residues.

This clonotype was counted at least ten times. This chain links TRBV27 with TRBJ2-1, with D possibly TRBD1 on 6 matching bases. Trimming took 5 bases from V and 0 from J, leaving 14 bases between them. This CDR3 spans 16 amino acids. The germline V gene has CDR1 MNHEY and CDR2 SMNVEV (reference sequence). The DNA for the CDR3 is TGTGCCAGCAGTACCTACAGGGATAGCTCCTACAATGAGCAGTTCTTC. Translation gives CASSTYRDSSYNEQFF.

The rearrangement links TRBV20-1 to TRBJ2-4; 7 bases match TRBD2. This CDR3 region has 14 residues. V lost 0 bases, J lost 3 bases, and 2 bases stayed unmatched. Germline V gene data show CDR1 as DFQATT and CDR2 as SNEGSKA (reference sequence). Here the CDR3 reads CSARDGGDKNIQYF. CDR3 bases: TGCAGTGCTAGAGATGGGGGGGACAAAAACATTCAGTACTTC.

This clonotype was seen at least ten times. The gene calls are TRBV24-1 and TRBJ2-1; 9 bases line up with TRBD1. The germline V gene has CDR1 KGHDR and CDR2 SFDVKD. The trim removed 9 bases at V and 5 bases at J, leaving 7 bases unmatched. The CDR3 loop spans 14 amino acids. CDR3 in amino acids: CATAGTGTHNEQFF. CDR3 coding DNA: TGTGCCACCGCCGGGACAGGGACCCACAATGAGCAGTTCTTC.

This clonotype was picked up many times. The chain carries TRBV12-3 or TRBV12-4 and TRBJ2-1, with D uncertain. The germline V and J ends were trimmed by 2 bases and 9 bases, with 5 bases remaining between them. The CDR3 sequence is 11 residues long. CDR3 residues: CASSLSLEQFF. The CDR3, as DNA: TGTGCCAGCAGTTTATCCCTTGAGCAGTTCTTC.

This clonotype was detected a few times. V and J are TRBV5-5 and TRBJ2-1, with 7 bases matching TRBD2. CDR1 and CDR2 (germline): SGHKS, YYEKEE (reference sequence). V lost 3 bases, J lost 9 bases, and 15 bases stayed unmatched. The CDR3 is 16 amino acids. CDR3 amino acids: CASSWSVRLADGEQFF. CDR3 DNA: TGTGCCAGCAGCTGGAGTGTGCGGCTAGCGGACGGTGAGCAGTTCTTC.

The chain joins TRBV12-3 or TRBV12-4 to TRBJ2-1; tentatively, D is TRBD2 (5 bases). This CDR3 is 13 amino acids long. Trimming removed 5 bases from V and 4 bases from J, with 9 bases in between. The CDR3 sequence is CASSPRGYNEQFF. The CDR3 DNA sequence: TGTGCCAGCAGTCCTCGGGGTTACAATGAGCAGTTCTTC.

This clonotype was found many times. J is TRBJ1-1 and V is TRBV6-5; a weak D match, TRBD1 (5 bases). The CDR3 sequence is 14 residues long. Trimming took off 5 bases at V and 4 bases at J, with 14 bases between the two ends. Germline V gives CDR1 MNHEY, CDR2 SVGAGI. The CDR3 sequence: CASSRRGGLTEAFF. DNA of the CDR3: TGTGCCAGCAGTCGGCGGGGGGGACTCACTGAAGCTTTCTTT.

The CDR3 protein is CASSLEASLGEQFF. The CDR3 coding sequence is TGTGCCAGCAGCTTAGAGGCTAGCTTGGGTGAGCAGTTCTTC. The chain uses TRBV7-2 and TRBJ2-1; D is perhaps TRBD2 (5 bases). V was trimmed by 1 base and J by 9 bases, leaving 13 bases between them. There are 14 residues in the CDR3. Germline CDR1 reads SGHTA; CDR2 reads FQGNSA.

This clonotype has a handful of counts. The chain employs TRBV27 and TRBJ2-3; no clear D. V lost 1 base to trimming and J lost 6 bases, with 8 bases between them. This CDR3 region has 13 residues. The germline gives CDR1 MNHEY, CDR2 SMNVEV (reference sequence). CDR3 sequence (DNA): TGTGCCAGCAGTTTATGGCCCCCGGATACGCAGTATTTT. This codes for CASSLWPPDTQYF.

This clonotype appeared a few times. The V call is TRBV20-1, the J call TRBJ2-2; D uncertain. Per the germline V gene, CDR1 is DFQATT and CDR2 is SNEGSKA (reference sequence). Trimming shortened V by 0 bases and J by 1 base, and 6 bases separated the two germline ends. There are 14 residues in the CDR3. The DNA of the CDR3 is TGCAGTGCTAGAGATTCTGGGAACACCGGGGAGCTGTTTTTT. Its protein product is CSARDSGNTGELFF.

V gene TRBV12-3 or TRBV12-4 combines with J gene TRBJ2-1; weak D call: TRBD1 (6 bases). CDR3 length: 15 residues. V was pared by 8 bases and J by 3 bases, with 17 bases between. This CDR3 reads CASHPGTGLYNEQFF. The CDR3 bases are TGTGCCAGCCATCCCGGAACAGGGCTCTACAATGAGCAGTTCTTC.

This clonotype was observed a few times. The V and J genes are TRBV29-1 and TRBJ2-2; TRBD1 might be the D (6 bases). This CDR3 has 12 residues. V lost 4 bases and J 3 bases, leaving 6 bases between the germline ends. From germline, CDR1 is SQVTM and CDR2 ANQGSEA. In DNA form, the CDR3 reads TGCAGCGTTGGACAGGACACCGGGGAGCTGTTTTTT. Amino acid sequence: CSVGQDTGELFF.

The chain joins TRBV29-1 to TRBJ2-7; TRBD2 matches 13 bases. The trim removed 2 bases at V and 3 bases at J, leaving 4 bases unmatched. Germline V gene sequence: CDR1 SQVTM, CDR2 ANQGSEA. The CDR3 consists of 15 residues. The CDR3 bases are TGCAGCGTTGAAAGCGGGACTAGCGGGATCTACGAGCAGTACTTC. As protein: CSVESGTSGIYEQYF.

This clonotype was observed many times. V gene TRBV6-5 combines with J gene TRBJ2-5, with no clear D. The CDR3 is made up of 14 amino acids. V was shortened by 0 bases and J by 2 bases, with 7 bases between the two germline ends. Germline values: CDR1 MNHEY, CDR2 SVGAGI. CDR3 loop: CASSYSSVQETQYF. CDR3 nucleotides: TGTGCCAGCAGTTACTCATCGGTTCAAGAGACCCAGTACTTC.

The J gene is TRBJ1-1, the V gene TRBV6-5; D is possibly TRBD1 (5 bases). Germline loops: CDR1 MNHEY, CDR2 SVGAGI. V lost 2 bases and J 4 bases, leaving 8 bases between the germline ends. CDR3 size: 13 residues. CDR3 DNA: TGTGCCAGCAGTTACGGGGGAGGCACTGAAGCTTTCTTT. It yields the protein CASSYGGGTEAFF.

This clonotype showed up many times. The V call is TRBV20-1, the J call TRBJ2-5; D not certain. The V end lost 5 bases, the J end lost 2 bases, and 9 bases lay between the germline ends. CDR3 length: 12 residues. Germline V gene lookup returns CDR1 DFQATT and CDR2 SNEGSKA (reference sequence). For the CDR3, the DNA is TGCAGTGCTGGACCATTTCAAGAGACCCAGTACTTC. Its protein is CSAGPFQETQYF.

This chain joins TRBV5-6 and TRBJ1-2; a possible D gene is TRBD1 (5 bases). The CDR3 runs 14 residues. The germline V and J ends were trimmed by 1 base and 4 bases, with 11 bases remaining between them. In germline, CDR1 is SGHDT, CDR2 YYEEEE. Here the CDR3 DNA reads TGTGCCAGCAGCTTGCAGGGCGCGAGCTATGGCTACACCTTC. Amino acid sequence: CASSLQGASYGYTF.

The chain has TRBV20-1 and TRBJ1-4; possible D gene TRBD1, 5 bases. V shed 1 base and J shed 7 bases, with 13 bases lying between them. The germline gives CDR1 DFQATT, CDR2 SNEGSKA (reference sequence). This CDR3 is 14 amino acids long. This chain's CDR3 is CSARVLGVAEKLFF. CDR3 coding DNA: TGCAGTGCTAGAGTTCTGGGGGTGGCTGAAAAACTGTTTTTT.

The J gene is TRBJ2-7, the V gene TRBV29-1, with D possibly TRBD2 on 5 matching bases. The CDR3 is made up of 14 amino acids. V lost 6 bases to trimming and J lost 0 bases, with 15 bases between them. Germline CDR1 is SQVTM and CDR2 is ANQGSEA. The CDR3 bases are TGCAGCGTCCTTTTAGCGAAAAGCTCCTACGAGCAGTACTTC. Its protein product is CSVLLAKSSYEQYF.

This clonotype has just a few counts. J is TRBJ1-2 and V is TRBV29-1; perhaps TRBD1 as D (6 bases). The length of the CDR3 is 14 residues. V lost 3 bases, J lost 3 bases, and 14 bases lay in between. Germline CDR1 SQVTM, CDR2 ANQGSEA. CDR3 sequence (DNA): TGCAGCGTTGACGGGGGCCTACGGGACTATGGCTACACCTTC. The encoded protein is CSVDGGLRDYGYTF.

V is TRBV7-6 and J is TRBJ1-6; D ambiguous. The CDR3 covers 16 residues. The ends were cut back, 1 base at V and 10 bases at J, with 17 bases in the middle. Germline values: CDR1 SGHVS, CDR2 FNYEAQ. The CDR3 coding sequence is TGTGCCAGCAGCTTAGGGGGTACTAGCACCGACTCACCCCTCCACTTT. Translating gives CASSLGGTSTDSPLHF.

This clonotype came up a few times. The chain carries TRBV28 and TRBJ1-1; perhaps TRBD1 as D (5 bases). CDR3 size: 14 residues. Germline loops: CDR1 MDHEN, CDR2 SYDVKM. Trimming took 0 bases from V and 5 from J, leaving 10 bases between them. In DNA, the CDR3 is TGTGCCAGCAGTTTATGGGGGCGGCGGACTGAAGCTTTCTTT. This encodes CASSLWGRRTEAFF.